This T cell receptor (beta chain) is drawn from a study of tumor-infiltrating lymphocytes in localized non-small cell lung cancer. For the study at large: The cohort mixed smokers and never-smokers, several histologies, and some post-neoadjuvant-chemotherapy samples. Study outcomes and limitations: TCRbeta sequencing showed higher T cell infiltration in tumors than uninvolved lung. IM1 and IM2 tumors showed no difference in T-cell fraction. TCR sequencing covered a subset of patients with enough tissue.

Profiling relied on immunoSEQ multiplex PCR, and the TCRdb table lists in-frame clones only, not all of them. The repertoire consists of 9,500 to 15,000 clones, with under 90% occurring once and the leading ten covering approximately 8.9%. The table lists this clone with a few counts. As yet, its antigen is unknown. Germline CDR1 is SGHRS and CDR2 is YFSETQ. V trimming: 4 bases; J trimming: 4 bases; junction bases outside the gene matches: 11. This CDR3 spans 17 amino acids. The genes are TRBV5-1 and TRBJ2-1; TRBD1 matches 10 bases. This receptor was taken from a human donor with non-small cell lung cancer. The sequencing sample was made of lung tumor tissue. In DNA form, the CDR3 reads TGCGCCAGCAGCGGAGCGTCCGGGACAGGGGAGTACAATGAGCAGTTCTTC. Translating it yields CASSGASGTGEYNEQFF.